The 12 T cell receptor beta chains below all came from one sample that was sequenced in a study of T cells of healthy individuals. TCRdb redid the calling of the 5' RACE reads with MiXCR, one entry per CDR3 protein. The sample lists 40,000 to 45,000 distinct CDR3 sequences, approximately 5% occurring once. The receptors derive from a human donor in good health.

This clonotype has a count of ten or more. The V gene is TRBV15, the J gene TRBJ1-1; D uncertain. Germline V lookup: CDR1 LNHNV, CDR2 YYDKDF (reference sequence). Trimming cost V 3 bases and J 5 bases, with 10 bases left between them. The CDR3 is made up of 13 amino acids. The CDR3 sequence: CATSSWEKTEAFF. The CDR3 region has the DNA TGTGCCACCAGCAGCTGGGAGAAGACTGAAGCTTTCTTT.

This clonotype was observed many times. V is TRBV28 and J is TRBJ2-2, with D unclear. The CDR3 extends over 13 amino acids. Between the trimmed V and J ends, which lost 7 bases and 16 bases, there was a span of 22 bases. Germline assignment: CDR1 MDHEN and CDR2 SYDVKM. This CDR3 is CASTPVTGTKSFF. DNA of the CDR3: TGTGCCAGCACTCCTGTGACCGGAACCAAGTCGTTTTTT.

This clonotype was recorded at least ten times. The chain carries TRBV2 and TRBJ2-1; D might be TRBD2 (6 bases). Per germline, CDR1 SNHLY and CDR2 FYNNEI. The CDR3 spans 15 residues. Trimming left V 3 bases short and J 6 bases short, with 15 bases between. In DNA form, the CDR3 reads TGTGCCAGCAGTGAGCGACCGGGAGTCTTCAATGAGCAGTTCTTC. This codes for CASSERPGVFNEQFF.

CDR3 amino acids: CASSYSRGGSGANVLTF. The CDR3 region has the DNA TGTGCCAGCAGTTACTCGAGGGGGGGGTCAGGGGCCAACGTCCTGACTTTC. The chain carries TRBV6-5 and TRBJ2-6; perhaps TRBD2 as D (7 bases). The V end was cut by 0 bases, the J end by 4 bases, with 13 bases between. Germline CDR1 reads MNHEY; CDR2 reads SVGAGI. The CDR3 covers 17 residues.

This clonotype has ten or more counts. This rearrangement joins TRBV4-1 to TRBJ2-3; possibly TRBD1 or TRBD2 for D (5 bases each). There are 14 residues in the CDR3. The germline V gene encodes CDR1 MGHRA and CDR2 YSYEKL. The V and J ends lost 4 bases and 3 bases respectively, with 11 bases between them. The CDR3 region is CASSLGPETDTQYF. The CDR3 DNA sequence: TGCGCCAGCAGCCTGGGACCCGAAACAGATACGCAGTATTTT.

The sample holds many counts of this clonotype. This chain connects TRBV6-2 or TRBV6-3 to TRBJ1-5; 7 bases align to TRBD1. V trimming: 0 bases; J trimming: 4 bases; junction bases outside the gene matches: 18. The CDR3 runs to 20 residues. In germline, CDR1 is MNHEY, CDR2 SVGEGT. CDR3 nucleotides: TGTGCCAGCAGTTACTCCTCGACAGGGCCTGGTGTGTCGTCAAATCAGCCCCAGCATTTT. Its protein product is CASSYSSTGPGVSSNQPQHF.

This clonotype has ten or more counts. This rearrangement joins TRBV7-8 to TRBJ2-7, with D unclear. The ends were cut back, 4 bases at V and 0 bases at J, with 10 bases in the middle. CDR1 and CDR2 (germline): SGHVS, FQNEAQ. The CDR3 runs to 14 residues. The CDR3 sequence: CASSSSSSSYEQYF. DNA of the CDR3: TGTGCCAGCAGCTCTTCATCTAGCTCCTACGAGCAGTACTTC.

Ten or more counts support this clonotype. The V call is TRBV10-3, the J call TRBJ1-2; possibly TRBD1 for D (6 bases). The CDR3 runs to 16 residues. V was clipped by 0 bases and J by 4 bases, with 15 bases between them. Germline V lookup: CDR1 ENHRY, CDR2 SYGVKD. CDR3 region: CAISESFRGSVYGYTF. The CDR3 bases are TGTGCCATCAGTGAGTCATTCAGGGGATCTGTCTATGGCTACACCTTC.

The CDR3: CASSVRLAGRTGELFF. The CDR3 DNA reads as TGTGCCAGCAGCGTGAGACTAGCGGGTCGTACCGGGGAGCTGTTTTTT. The rearrangement links TRBV9 to TRBJ2-2; 10 bases fit TRBD2. In germline, CDR1 is SGDLS, CDR2 YYNGEE. V lost 2 bases and J lost 5; bases outside the gene matches: 6. The CDR3 loop spans 16 amino acids.

On this clonotype itself: The final CDR3 position lacks the conserved phenylalanine or tryptophan, pointing to a likely read error. The chain couples TRBV4-1 to TRBJ2-7, with 7 nucleotides matching TRBD1. V was clipped by 1 base and J by 5 bases; unmatched bases: 17. Germline V gene lookup returns CDR1 MGHRA and CDR2 YSYEKL. The CDR3 length is 18 residues. CDR3 sequence (DNA): TGCGCCAGCAGCCAAGTTTCCCTGGACAGGCTGCAGTATCACGAGCAGTACCTC. Amino acids: CASSQVSLDRLQYHEQYL.

This clonotype was seen ten or more times. The DNA of the CDR3 is TGCAGTGCTCCTCGACTAGCGGGAGGACCAACAGATACGCAGTATTTT. It yields the protein CSAPRLAGGPTDTQYF. The rearrangement uses TRBV20-1 and TRBJ2-3, with TRBD2 matching 13 bases. Germline CDR1 is DFQATT and CDR2 is SNEGSKA (reference sequence). V dropped 5 bases and J dropped 3; count of bases not matched to a gene: 8. The length of the CDR3 is 16 residues.

This clonotype occurred many times. V and J are TRBV6-1 and TRBJ2-5; D is possibly TRBD2 (6 bases). Germline V gene data show CDR1 as MNHNS and CDR2 as SASEGT. The V end was cut by 3 bases, the J end by 0 bases, with 11 bases between. The CDR3 totals 15 residues. This CDR3 is CASSDRGGYQETQYF. The DNA for the CDR3 is TGTGCCAGCAGTGACCGGGGAGGATACCAAGAGACCCAGTACTTC.